Below, 28 T cell receptor beta chains from the same sample are listed, as sequenced in a study of T-cell reconstitution after alpha-beta-depleted transplantation in children. A TCRbeta library incorporating unique molecular identifiers was prepared. MiXCR, applied by TCRdb to the PCR reads, yields one record per CDR3 protein. The table lists about 830,000 distinct CDR3 sequences, approximately 15% of them singletons, with 5% in the top ten. The specimen comprised PBMCs, mostly from graft donor cells, sampled 360 days after TCRalphabeta/CD19-depleted stem cell transplant. These receptors all come from a male patient aged 10 to 17 who had a stem cell transplant for acute lymphoblastic leukemia, so the T cells may come from the graft donor.

This clonotype was seen only a few times. This chain joins TRBV9 and TRBJ2-1; 8 bases match TRBD2. The length of the CDR3 is 16 residues. The germline V gene encodes CDR1 SGDLS and CDR2 YYNGEE. V lost 5 bases to trimming and J lost 4 bases; unmatched junction nucleotides: 11. CDR3 residues: CASSFSGESAYNEQFF. The CDR3, as DNA: TGTGCCAGCAGTTTTAGCGGGGAGAGTGCGTACAATGAGCAGTTCTTC.

This clonotype was observed a handful of times. This chain links TRBV5-1 with TRBJ2-1; 10 nucleotides match TRBD2. The junction had 11 bases not matched to a gene; V was cut back by 4 bases and J by 4 bases. The germline gives CDR1 SGHRS, CDR2 YFSETQ. The CDR3 is 17 amino acids. As DNA, the CDR3 is TGCGCCAGCAGCGCCCCCCTGACTAGCGGGCGTTACAATGAGCAGTTCTTC. It encodes CASSAPLTSGRYNEQFF.

There are a few counts of this clonotype. The DNA of the CDR3 is TGTGCCACCAGCAGAGTACACCGAGGTAGCGGGGAGCTGTTTTTT. This encodes CATSRVHRGSGELFF. V and J are TRBV15 and TRBJ2-2; D gene unclear. Germline CDR1 reads LNHNV; CDR2 reads YYDKDF (reference sequence). V gave up 1 base and J gave up 7 bases, with 13 bases separating them. CDR3 length: 15 residues.

There are a few counts of this clonotype. The chain recombines TRBV6-5 with TRBJ2-6; possibly TRBD2 for D (6 bases). The CDR3 spans 19 residues. Trimming cost V 0 bases and J 4 bases, with 19 bases left between them. CDR1 and CDR2 (germline): MNHEY, SVGAGI. CDR3 in amino acids: CASSYSIGPRGRGANVLTF. CDR3 nucleotide sequence: TGTGCCAGCAGTTACTCGATTGGGCCTCGGGGGAGAGGGGCCAACGTCCTGACTTTC.

This clonotype occurred many times. V is TRBV7-6 and J is TRBJ1-3; D gene ambiguous. V gave up 5 bases and J gave up 0 bases, with 14 bases separating them. The CDR3 loop spans 16 amino acids. Germline V gene data show CDR1 as SGHVS and CDR2 as FNYEAQ. The CDR3 coding sequence is TGTGCCAGCAGCCCAGGTCCGGGGTACTCTGGAAACACCATATATTTT. Translation: CASSPGPGYSGNTIYF.

The V gene is TRBV30, the J gene TRBJ1-5; a weak D match, TRBD1 (5 bases). CDR1 is GTSNPN, CDR2 SVGIG, per germline (reference sequence). This CDR3 region has 13 residues. V lost 3 bases, J lost 4 bases, and 10 bases lay in between. CDR3 in DNA: TGTGCCTGGAGGGGGGTAGAAAATCAGCCCCAGCATTTT. Protein: CAWRGVENQPQHF.

Many counts were recorded for this clonotype. The V call is TRBV5-1, the J call TRBJ2-2; 11 bases line up with TRBD2. V lost 1 base, J lost 1 base, and 9 bases stayed unmatched. The CDR3 is 19 residues long. Germline CDR1 SGHRS, CDR2 YFSETQ. The CDR3 DNA sequence: TGCGCCAGCAGCTTGCGTGTCTGGCTAGCGGGAGGGAACACCGGGGAGCTGTTTTTT. Translated: CASSLRVWLAGGNTGELFF.

This clonotype was counted only a few times. The rearrangement uses TRBV10-3 and TRBJ2-7; the D gene is possibly TRBD1 (6 bases). V dropped 3 bases and J dropped 2 bases, with 8 bases sitting between them. This CDR3 contains 13 residues. Looked up from germline, CDR1 is ENHRY and CDR2 is SYGVKD. CDR3 DNA: TGTGCCATCAGTGACAGGGGCCCCTACGAGCAGTACTTC. This sequence encodes CAISDRGPYEQYF.

The rearrangement links TRBV5-1 to TRBJ2-3; tentatively, D is TRBD2 (6 bases). V lost 1 base to trimming and J lost 2 bases, with 11 bases between them. This CDR3 comprises 15 residues. CDR1 is SGHRS, CDR2 YFSETQ, per germline. The CDR3 bases are TGCGCCAGCAGCTTGTTGGGGGGTTTCACAGATACGCAGTATTTT. Protein sequence: CASSLLGGFTDTQYF.

The chain has TRBV18 and TRBJ2-7, with D maybe TRBD2 (5 bases). The V and J ends lost 3 bases and 0 bases respectively, with 15 bases between them. The CDR3 sequence is 16 residues long. Germline V CDR1 and CDR2: KGHSH, LQKENI. CDR3 bases: TGTGCCAGCTCACCCCCCGGACTGTTGTCCTCCTACGAGCAGTACTTC. Its protein is CASSPPGLLSSYEQYF.

The table lists this clonotype with a count of one. The rearrangement uses TRBV19 and TRBJ1-5, with D possibly being TRBD1 (6 bases). CDR1 LNHDA and CDR2 SQIVND come from the germline V gene (reference sequence). The V and J ends lost 2 bases and 6 bases respectively, with 11 bases between them. The CDR3 is made up of 14 amino acids. In DNA, the CDR3 is TGTGCCAGTAGTATACGGGGGGCACCTCAGCCCCAGCATTTT. It translates to CASSIRGAPQPQHF.

This clonotype was detected ten times or more. This sequence joins TRBV7-8 and TRBJ1-5, with no clear D. Germline V gene data show CDR1 as SGHVS and CDR2 as FQNEAQ. V lost 1 base to trimming and J lost 5 bases, with 3 bases between them. The CDR3 consists of 12 residues. The CDR3 spells CASSLEYQPQHF. CDR3 DNA sequence: TGTGCCAGCAGCTTAGAGTATCAGCCCCAGCATTTT.

The V call is TRBV29-1, the J call TRBJ2-7, with a tentative D call TRBD2 (6 bases). Trimming took 5 bases from V and 3 from J, leaving 17 bases between them. This CDR3 contains 14 residues. CDR1 SQVTM and CDR2 ANQGSEA come from the germline V gene. Written as DNA, the CDR3 is TGCAGCGTTAGGGAGTCTAGCGCTTTCTACGAGCAGTACTTC. It codes for CSVRESSAFYEQYF.

The chain recombines TRBV6-2 or TRBV6-3 with TRBJ2-1, with 12 positions matching TRBD2. Germline assignment: CDR1 MNHEY and CDR2 SVGEGT. The CDR3 runs to 21 residues. Losses at the gene ends were 0 bases for V and 7 bases for J; bases not matched to a gene: 19. The CDR3 is CASSYSMVPLAGGEGGNEQFF. The CDR3 nucleotides are TGTGCCAGCAGTTACTCGATGGTTCCCCTAGCGGGAGGGGAGGGAGGAAATGAGCAGTTCTTC.

This sequence joins TRBV27 and TRBJ2-7, with TRBD2 identical over 12 bases. There are 17 residues in the CDR3. Germline V gene sequence: CDR1 MNHEY, CDR2 SMNVEV (reference sequence). V shed 4 bases, J shed 0 bases, and the junction held 7 bases outside the gene matches. Here the CDR3 reads CASSSGLAGLSSYEQYF. The CDR3 nucleotides are TGTGCCAGCAGTTCGGGACTAGCGGGTCTAAGCTCCTACGAGCAGTACTTC.

This clonotype was observed a few times. This chain connects TRBV7-9 to TRBJ1-2; D possibly corresponds to TRBD1 (6 bases). The CDR3 runs to 15 residues. V lost 1 base, J lost 10 bases, and 19 bases lay in between. The germline V gene has CDR1 SEHNR and CDR2 FQNEAQ (reference sequence). CDR3 sequence reads: CASSLVFVSGQIYTF. The CDR3 DNA reads TGTGCCAGCAGCTTAGTTTTTGTTTCGGGACAAATCTACACCTTC.

There are many counts of this clonotype. The chain couples TRBV11-1 to TRBJ2-1; 11 bases map to TRBD2. Losses at the gene ends were 5 bases for V and 3 bases for J; bases not matched to a gene: 6. Germline V gene lookup returns CDR1 SGHAT and CDR2 FQDESV (reference sequence). The CDR3 consists of 16 residues. The CDR3 region is CASSLRTSGRYNEQFF. CDR3 coding DNA: TGTGCCAGCAGCCTCCGGACTAGCGGGCGCTACAATGAGCAGTTCTTC.

This clonotype was counted only a few times. The chain is built from TRBV20-1 and TRBJ2-1, with TRBD2 identical over 7 bases. This CDR3 has 13 residues. Germline V gene sequence: CDR1 DFQATT, CDR2 SNEGSKA (reference sequence). With V trimmed by 4 bases and J by 7 bases, 7 bases remained unmatched. Here the CDR3 DNA reads TGCAGTGCTAACCGGGACTACCTGAATGAGCAGTTCTTC. This encodes CSANRDYLNEQFF.

This clonotype was counted between two and nine times. V gene TRBV12-3 or TRBV12-4 combines with J gene TRBJ2-3, with 7 bases that match TRBD1. This CDR3 is 16 amino acids long. V was clipped by 6 bases and J by 2 bases; unmatched bases: 11. Here the CDR3 DNA reads TGTGCCAGCAGGGGCCCAGGGGGTCCTCTCACAGATACGCAGTATTTT. Translating it yields CASRGPGGPLTDTQYF.

This chain links TRBV27 with TRBJ2-7; maybe TRBD1 (5 bases). Deletions cut 3 bases from V and 2 bases from J, with 11 bases between. The V gene's germline CDR1 is MNHEY and CDR2 SMNVEV (reference sequence). This CDR3 has 14 residues. The CDR3 region is CASSFGAATYEQYF. The CDR3 DNA is TGTGCCAGCAGTTTTGGGGCCGCAACCTACGAGCAGTACTTC.

This clonotype was picked up a small number of times. V usage is TRBV15 and J usage is TRBJ2-2, with D unresolved. The CDR3 loop spans 16 amino acids. Trimming pared 5 bases from V and 2 bases from J, leaving 15 bases between. Germline V gene lookup returns CDR1 LNHNV and CDR2 YYDKDF (reference sequence). The CDR3 DNA reads as TGTGCCACCAGCGGACCCCTCCGGGTCAACACCGGGGAGCTGTTTTTT. Encoded protein: CATSGPLRVNTGELFF.

The chain couples TRBV11-2 to TRBJ2-5, with 14 bases aligning to TRBD2. The CDR3 has 18 amino acids. Germline loops: CDR1 SGHAT, CDR2 FQNNGV. V lost 0 bases to trimming and J lost 5 bases; unmatched junction nucleotides: 8. The CDR3 here is CASSLERLAGGSRETQYF. Written as DNA, the CDR3 is TGTGCCAGCAGCTTAGAGAGACTAGCGGGAGGGTCTCGGGAGACCCAGTACTTC.

This clonotype showed up just a few times. The CDR3 sequence is CASSLRPFAYEQYF. The CDR3 DNA reads TGTGCCAGCAGTTTAAGGCCCTTCGCCTACGAGCAGTACTTC. The chain is built from TRBV27 and TRBJ2-7; D gene ambiguous. V was clipped by 2 bases and J by 2 bases, with 10 bases between them. Looked up from germline, CDR1 is MNHEY and CDR2 is SMNVEV (reference sequence). CDR3 length equals 14 residues.

This clonotype was picked up a small number of times. The rearrangement links TRBV5-6 to TRBJ2-1; D ambiguous. The germline V gene encodes CDR1 SGHDT and CDR2 YYEEEE. Trimming shortened V by 1 base and J by 3 bases, and 29 bases separated the two germline ends. The CDR3 sequence is 21 residues long. The CDR3 nucleotides read TGTGCCAGCAGCTTGAGAGGCAGCCCTCAATTTGTTCCCCCCGACTACAATGAGCAGTTCTTC. Protein: CASSLRGSPQFVPPDYNEQFF.

The chain is built from TRBV7-9 and TRBJ2-1; 7 nucleotides agree with TRBD1. J lost 16 bases, V lost 3 bases, and 12 bases had no gene match. The CDR3 sequence is 13 residues long. Germline CDR1 is SEHNR and CDR2 is FQNEAQ (reference sequence). CDR3 sequence reads: CASSFRLTGNKFF. The CDR3 region has the DNA TGTGCCAGCAGCTTTCGCCTGACAGGGAACAAATTCTTC.

The chain is built from TRBV15 and TRBJ2-1; the D gene is possibly TRBD2 (6 bases). Germline lookup yields CDR1 LNHNV and CDR2 YYDKDF (reference sequence). CDR3 size: 15 residues. V gave up 0 bases and J gave up 8 bases, with 14 bases separating them. The CDR3 nucleotides read TGTGCCACCAGCAGAGATTCCGTCGGGAGTGATGAGCAGTTCTTC. Translation gives CATSRDSVGSDEQFF. Full variable domain (missing parts from reference TRBV15 and TRBJ2-1): DAMVIQNPRYQVTQFGKPVTLSCSQTLNHNVMYWYQQKSSQAPKLLFHYYDKDFNNEADTPDNFQSRRPNTSFCFLDIRSPGLGDTAMYLCATSRDSVGSDEQFFGPGTRLTVL.

The chain recombines TRBV7-3 with TRBJ2-1, with unresolved D. The length of the CDR3 is 15 residues. V lost 0 bases to trimming and J lost 8 bases, with 14 bases between them. CDR1 is SGHTA and CDR2 is FQGTGA in the germline V gene. In nucleotides, the CDR3 is TGTGCCAGCAGCTTAACGGGTCTACCTTGGGATGAGCAGTTCTTC. Its translation is CASSLTGLPWDEQFF. Together with reference TRBV7-3 and TRBJ2-1, the CDR3 gives the full variable domain: GAGVSQTPSNKVTEKGKYVELRCDPISGHTALYWYRQSLGQGPEFLIYFQGTGAADDSGLPNDRFFAVRPEGSVSTLKIQRTERGDSAVYLCASSLTGLPWDEQFFGPGTRLTVL.

The V and J genes are TRBV7-9 and TRBJ2-1; TRBD2 matches at 10 bases. With 5 bases clipped from V and 4 bases from J, the junction kept 8 bases outside the gene matches. Germline lookup yields CDR1 SEHNR and CDR2 FQNEAQ (reference sequence). This CDR3 contains 16 residues. The CDR3 is CASSDRGLAVYNEQFF. Here the CDR3 DNA reads TGTGCCAGCAGCGACAGAGGACTAGCGGTATACAATGAGCAGTTCTTC.